The rows below give T cell receptor beta chains drawn from one sample of a study of identical twins. TCRdb analysed the 5' RACE reads with MiXCR anew, one entry per CDR3 protein. The sample yields some 230,000 distinct CDR3 sequences, approximately 7.1% seen once. The sample was also reused in another study, on T cells expressing NK-cell markers.

Sequencing input: CD8+ T cells sorted from blood. All receptors come from a woman under 30 in good health. CDR3s include the opening cysteine and the closing phenylalanine or tryptophan. Each record gives: J gene, V gene, clone size, D gene, CDR3 protein, CDR3 DNA. D genes are given only for firm matches. Clone size is not always given. Where it is, it says once, few, many or a class for expanded clones.

J: TRBJ2-3; V: TRBV6-2/TRBV6-3; size: .; D: .; CDR3: CASHFNPDRFTDTQYF; DNA: TGTGCCAGCCACTTTAACCCCGACAGGTTCACAGATACGCAGTATTTT
J: TRBJ2-7; V: TRBV7-9; size: many; D: .; CDR3: CASSLDVVYEQYF; DNA: TGTGCCAGCAGCTTAGACGTCGTCTACGAGCAGTACTTC
J: TRBJ2-1; V: TRBV5-6; size: .; D: .; CDR3: CASSPGSDNEQFF; DNA: TGTGCCAGCAGCCCAGGGTCTGACAATGAGCAGTTCTTC
J: TRBJ2-3; V: TRBV9; size: many; D: TRBD2; CDR3: CASSASGRTLFTDTQYF; DNA: TGTGCCAGCAGCGCTAGCGGGAGAACCCTCTTCACAGATACGCAGTATTTT
J: TRBJ2-1; V: TRBV27; size: few; D: TRBD2; CDR3: CASSSGNYNEQFF; DNA: TGTGCCAGTTCTAGCGGCAATTACAATGAGCAGTTCTTC
J: TRBJ2-1; V: TRBV19; size: few; D: TRBD1; CDR3: CATTGGNEQFF; DNA: TGTGCCACTACAGGGGGCAATGAGCAGTTCTTC
J: TRBJ1-3; V: TRBV7-9; size: few; D: TRBD1; CDR3: CASSSNRDRGYGNNIYF; DNA: TGTGCCAGCAGCTCAAACCGGGACAGGGGTTATGGAAACAACATATATTTT
J: TRBJ2-3; V: TRBV20-1; size: few; D: .; CDR3: CSANPSRAAYTDTQYF; DNA: TGCAGTGCTAACCCCTCTCGAGCGGCCTACACAGATACGCAGTATTTT
J: TRBJ2-7; V: TRBV28; size: .; D: TRBD2; CDR3: CASSPGTSATYEQYF; DNA: TGTGCCAGCAGTCCGGGGACTAGCGCGACCTACGAGCAGTACTTC
J: TRBJ2-2; V: TRBV12-3/TRBV12-4; size: .; D: TRBD1; CDR3: CASSYTRGTGELFF; DNA: TGTGCCAGCAGCTATACCAGGGGGACCGGGGAGCTGTTTTTT
J: TRBJ1-1; V: TRBV12-3/TRBV12-4; size: many; D: TRBD1; CDR3: CASSWDSTGTEAFF; DNA: TGTGCCAGCAGTTGGGACTCGACAGGGACGGAAGCTTTCTTT
J: TRBJ2-5; V: TRBV13; size: few; D: .; CDR3: CASSPSGGSETQYF; DNA: TGTGCCAGCAGCCCGTCCGGCGGAAGCGAGACCCAGTACTTC
J: TRBJ2-5; V: TRBV2; size: many; D: .; CDR3: CASTGPAGETQYF; DNA: TGTGCCAGCACTGGACCAGCCGGAGAGACCCAGTACTTC